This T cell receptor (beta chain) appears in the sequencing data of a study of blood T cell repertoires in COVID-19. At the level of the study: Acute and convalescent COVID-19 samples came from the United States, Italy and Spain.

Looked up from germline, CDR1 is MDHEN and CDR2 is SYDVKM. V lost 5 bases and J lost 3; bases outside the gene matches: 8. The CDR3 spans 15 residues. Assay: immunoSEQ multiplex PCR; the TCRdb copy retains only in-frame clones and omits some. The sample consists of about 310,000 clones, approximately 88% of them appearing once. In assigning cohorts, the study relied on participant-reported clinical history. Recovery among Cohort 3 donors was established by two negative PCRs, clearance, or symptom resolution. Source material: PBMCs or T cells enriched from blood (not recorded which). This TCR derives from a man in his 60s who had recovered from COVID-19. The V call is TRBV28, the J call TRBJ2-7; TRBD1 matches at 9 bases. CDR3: CASSTWDREIYEQYF. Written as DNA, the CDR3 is TGTGCCAGCAGTACTTGGGACAGGGAGATCTACGAGCAGTACTTC.